This T cell receptor (beta chain) emerged from a study of cytomegalovirus exposure and HLA in healthy donors. Study-level points and caveats: Likely technical artifact: a cluster of highly shared sequence variants. The investigators catalogued 150 to 200 TCR beta chains as cytomegalovirus-associated. Per a prior analysis, the majority of TCR beta V segments were productive roughly 87% or roughly 30% of the time.

Turning to this clone: Its antigen is as yet unknown.

13 Jbeta primers and 60 Vbeta primers were used for the PCR. Profiling relied on immunoSEQ multiplex PCR, and the TCRdb table lists in-frame clones only, not all of them. The sample lists 97,000 or so clones, roughly four fifths occurring once. This CDR3 has 11 amino acids. V shed 9 bases and J shed 4 bases, with 9 bases lying between them. CDR1 MDHEN and CDR2 SYDVKM come from the germline V gene. The V call is TRBV28, the J call TRBJ1-2; D is uncertain. The sequence derives from a male donor in good health and CMV-seropositive. The sequenced material came from PBMCs. The CDR3, as DNA: TGTGCCAGTAACGGAGGCTATGGCTACACCTTC. Encoded protein: CASNGGYGYTF.